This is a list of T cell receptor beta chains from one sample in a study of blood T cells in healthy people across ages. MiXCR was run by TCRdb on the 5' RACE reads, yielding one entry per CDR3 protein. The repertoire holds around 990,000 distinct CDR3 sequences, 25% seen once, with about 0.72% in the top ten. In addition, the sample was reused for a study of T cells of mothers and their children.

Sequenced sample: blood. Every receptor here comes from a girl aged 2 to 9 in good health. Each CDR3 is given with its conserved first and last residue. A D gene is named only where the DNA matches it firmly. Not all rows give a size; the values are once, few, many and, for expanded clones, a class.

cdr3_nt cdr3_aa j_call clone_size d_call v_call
TGCAGTGCTAGAAAGCTAGCGGGGCCCTACGAGCAGTACTTC CSARKLAGPYEQYF TRBJ2-7 few TRBD2 TRBV20-1
TGTGCCAGCACTCCCCCCGGGATCTACAATGAGCAGTTCTTC CASTPPGIYNEQFF TRBJ2-1 - - TRBV28
TGTGCCAGCAGCCAAGACCCGTCACCCCGGAGCACAGATACGCAGTATTTT CASSQDPSPRSTDTQYF TRBJ2-3 many - TRBV4-2
TGTGCCAGCGGCAGGGACTTCTATGGCTACACCTTC CASGRDFYGYTF TRBJ1-2 - - TRBV7-2
TGCGCCAGCAGCCCCATAGCGGGAGGCAACACAGATACGCAGTATTTT CASSPIAGGNTDTQYF TRBJ2-3 - TRBD2 TRBV5-1
TGTGCCAGCAGCTTAGGACTAGCGGTATCCGCCCAGTACTTC CASSLGLAVSAQYF TRBJ2-5 few TRBD2 TRBV7-9
TGCAGCGTCGACCTTGGGACAGGGGAAGCCGGGGAGCTGTTTTTT CSVDLGTGEAGELFF TRBJ2-2 - TRBD1 TRBV29-1
TGTGCCAGCAGCGTAGGACTGCTGGAGGCAGATACGCAGTATTTT CASSVGLLEADTQYF TRBJ2-3 - - TRBV9
TGCAGTGCGTTAGAACAGGGAAGGAAGTACAATGAGCAGTTCTTC CSALEQGRKYNEQFF TRBJ2-1 - - TRBV20-1
TGTGCCAGCAGTCCCGTGGACAGCCCAATCCAAGAGACCCAGTACTTC CASSPVDSPIQETQYF TRBJ2-5 - - TRBV28
TGTGCCAGCAGAGACCTCAGCGGAGGTGCCTACAATGAGCAGTTCTTC CASRDLSGGAYNEQFF TRBJ2-1 few - TRBV6-1
TGCAGCGTTGCCCGACAGGGGGCGGGAGAGACCCAGTACTTC CSVARQGAGETQYF TRBJ2-5 - TRBD1 TRBV29-1
TGCAGCGTTGAGGGGGGACAGGGGATCACTGAAGCTTTCTTT CSVEGGQGITEAFF TRBJ1-1 once TRBD1 TRBV29-1
TGCAGCGTGGAAATCGGAGAGCAGTACTTC CSVEIGEQYF TRBJ2-7 - - TRBV29-1
TGTGCCACCAGTGATTCGTGGGGGAACGAGCAGTACTTC CATSDSWGNEQYF TRBJ2-7 - - TRBV24-1
TGCGCCAGCAGCTTGGACGTGACGGGGGGCGATGAGCAGTTCTTC CASSLDVTGGDEQFF TRBJ2-1 few - TRBV5-1
TGTGCTAGCAGCCCCACCCCCAATGAAAAACTGTTTTTT CASSPTPNEKLFF TRBJ1-4 few - TRBV7-7
TGTGCCAGCAGCTTGGATTACGGGGGGCTAGTCTCCTACGAGCAGTACTTC CASSLDYGGLVSYEQYF TRBJ2-7 once - TRBV5-8
TGTGCCAGCAGTTACTCGGAGGAGCAGTACTTC CASSYSEEQYF TRBJ2-7 few - TRBV6-6
TGTGCCAGCAGCGCCGGGACAGGGGACCATCAGCCCCAGCATTTT CASSAGTGDHQPQHF TRBJ1-5 once TRBD1 TRBV9
TGTGCCAGCAGATTGACAGGGGGCACTGAAGCTTTCTTT CASRLTGGTEAFF TRBJ1-1 many TRBD1 TRBV6-5
TGTGCCAGCAGTTTATTCTTCTTAGGGGGACGGACAGTTTACGAGCAGTACTTC CASSLFFLGGRTVYEQYF TRBJ2-7 - - TRBV28
TGTGCCAGCAGTTTTGGCGGGGCAGGAGGCTACACCTTC CASSFGGAGGYTF TRBJ1-2 many - TRBV12-3/TRBV12-4
TGTGCCAGCAAGGGTTGGGAAAAACTGTTTTTT CASKGWEKLFF TRBJ1-4 - - TRBV12-3/TRBV12-4
TGTGCCATCAGCCCAGATTGGAACACTGAAGCTTTCTTT CAISPDWNTEAFF TRBJ1-1 - - TRBV10-3
TGTGCCAGCAGTAAGGGGAGCGCCTACGAGCAGTACTTC CASSKGSAYEQYF TRBJ2-7 many - TRBV27
TGTGCCAGCAGTGAAATCGGCGACGAGACCCAGTACTTC CASSEIGDETQYF TRBJ2-5 few - TRBV25-1
TGTGCCAGCAGTGAAGCGCTTCGGGGTGGCAATGGCTACACCTTC CASSEALRGGNGYTF TRBJ1-2 - - TRBV6-1
TGCGCCAGCAGCCAAGGCCCGACTAGCGGGAGCTCCTACGAGCAGTACTTC CASSQGPTSGSSYEQYF TRBJ2-7 few TRBD2 TRBV4-1
TGTGCCAGCAGCTTCCGCGGTGCTAGCGGGACTTCGCAGTATTTT CASSFRGASGTSQYF TRBJ2-3 few TRBD2 TRBV7-2
TGCGCCAGCAGCTTGTACCAGGGCCGCGCTGAAGCTTTCTTT CASSLYQGRAEAFF TRBJ1-1 few - TRBV5-1
TGTGCCAGTAGTACCACGCTAGCAATAGAGACCCAGTACTTC CASSTTLAIETQYF TRBJ2-5 - - TRBV19
TGCAGCGTCGGACAGGTGGCTGGCTACACCTTC CSVGQVAGYTF TRBJ1-2 - TRBD1 TRBV29-1
TGTGCCAGCAGTTTCCGCGCGGGTGGAGATACGGAGTATTTT CASSFRAGGDTEYF TRBJ2-3 - - TRBV12-3/TRBV12-4
TGCAGCGTACTAGCGGGAGAACACGAGCAGTACTTC CSVLAGEHEQYF TRBJ2-7 - TRBD2 TRBV29-1
TGCAGTGCTAGATTGGGGACTAGCGGATCCCCCTTGGATGAGCAGTTCTTC CSARLGTSGSPLDEQFF TRBJ2-1 few TRBD2 TRBV20-1
TGTGCCAGCAACGAAAGGCAGGGTGCCTTGGGGTCCCAGCATTTT CASNERQGALGSQHF TRBJ1-5 - - TRBV28
TGCAGTGCTAGAGGCTCGTCGGATTCCTACAATGAGCAGTTCTTC CSARGSSDSYNEQFF TRBJ2-1 few - TRBV20-1
TGTGCCAGCAGCCAAGATAGGCGGCCCCTCTATGGCTACACCTTC CASSQDRRPLYGYTF TRBJ1-2 - - TRBV4-2
TGTGCCAGTAGCCCCCAACGGACAGGGGGCCATGGAAAGTACGAGCAGTACTTC CASSPQRTGGHGKYEQYF TRBJ2-7 few TRBD1 TRBV13
TGTGCCAGCAGTTTGCGCGGACAGAAAGGTGGCACCCAGTACTTC CASSLRGQKGGTQYF TRBJ2-5 few - TRBV12-3/TRBV12-4
TGTGCCACCAGCAGAGATTTGAACAAAGAGACCCAGTACTTC CATSRDLNKETQYF TRBJ2-5 - - TRBV15